This passage covers 30 T cell receptor beta chains from one sample sequenced in a study of blood T cell repertoires in COVID-19. Clones were sequenced by immunoSEQ multiplex PCR, and TCRdb holds only the in-frame ones, with some missing. The sample shows roughly 230,000 clones, less than 90% of them seen only once. Sequenced: peripheral blood. These receptors were taken from a woman older than 75 with COVID-19, enrolled during active disease.

The chain employs TRBV19 and TRBJ2-5; TRBD1 aligns across 7 bases. The germline CDR1 and CDR2 sequences are LNHDA and SQIVND (reference sequence). The trim removed 4 bases at V and 4 bases at J, leaving 3 bases unmatched. The CDR3 runs to 13 residues. CDR3 sequence reads: CASSRYRGETQYF. The CDR3 DNA reads as TGTGCCAGTAGTAGATACAGGGGAGAGACCCAGTACTTC.

The gene calls are TRBV4-2 and TRBJ2-5; 10 nucleotides line up with TRBD2. V trimming: 0 bases; J trimming: 5 bases; junction bases outside the gene matches: 15. Germline CDR1 and CDR2: LGHNA and YNFKEQ. The CDR3 has 19 amino acids. The CDR3 coding sequence is TGTGCCAGCAGCCAAGATGCCCCCGCAGCGGGGGGGCCCGGGGAGACCCAGTACTTC. The encoded protein is CASSQDAPAAGGPGETQYF.

CDR3 loop: CASSHSGTSGEQYF. The CDR3 nucleotides are TGTGCCAGCAGTCATAGCGGGACCTCAGGGGAGCAGTACTTC. This chain uses TRBV7-3 with TRBJ2-7, with 8 bases lining up with TRBD2. V gave up 6 bases and J gave up 7 bases; unmatched junction bases: 11. This CDR3 contains 14 residues. Germline V gene data show CDR1 as SGHTA and CDR2 as FQGTGA.

The CDR3 nucleotides are TGTGCCATCAGTGCGGACAGAATGAATGGCTACACCTTC. Amino acid sequence: CAISADRMNGYTF. The rearrangement links TRBV10-3 to TRBJ1-2, with D perhaps TRBD1 (6 bases). The V gene lost 4 bases and the J gene lost 6 bases, with 12 bases spanning the gap. The germline gives CDR1 ENHRY, CDR2 SYGVKD. This CDR3 contains 13 residues.

The chain links TRBV25-1 to TRBJ1-3; D is unclear. The CDR3 consists of 16 residues. Germline loops: CDR1 MGHDK, CDR2 SYGVNS. With 5 bases removed from V and 0 bases from J, the gap between germline ends came to 14 bases. CDR3 amino acids: CASSPNRVYSGNTIYF. The CDR3, as DNA: TGTGCCAGCAGTCCTAACAGAGTTTACTCTGGAAACACCATATATTTT. Drawing the rest from reference TRBV25-1 and TRBJ1-3, the complete variable domain is EADIYQTPRYLVIGTGKKITLECSQTMGHDKMYWYQQDPGMELHLIHYSYGVNSTEKGDLSSESTVSRIRTEHFPLTLESARPSHTSQYLCASSPNRVYSGNTIYFGEGSWLTVV.

This clone was observed once. The chain employs TRBV9 and TRBJ2-2, with TRBD1 matching 8 bases. The CDR3 is 15 residues long. Per germline, CDR1 SGDLS and CDR2 YYNGEE. V was clipped by 0 bases and J by 4 bases; unmatched bases: 2. The CDR3 nucleotides are TGTGCCAGCAGCGTAGGGACAGGGTTCACCGGGGAGCTGTTTTTT. This sequence encodes CASSVGTGFTGELFF.

J is TRBJ1-1 and V is TRBV20-1; D remains ambiguous. V dropped 5 bases and J dropped 4 bases, with 8 bases sitting between them. This CDR3 region has 11 residues. Germline-derived CDR1 and CDR2 are DFQATT and SNEGSKA (reference sequence). The CDR3 here is CSALGSTEAFF. The CDR3 nucleotides are TGCAGTGCTCTAGGGAGCACTGAAGCTTTCTTT.

This clone was counted once. This chain joins TRBV9 and TRBJ2-7; D is unresolved. The CDR3 covers 12 residues. Germline CDR1 and CDR2: SGDLS and YYNGEE. V gave up 3 bases and J gave up 2 bases, with 6 bases separating them. The CDR3 is CASSDGAYEQYF. CDR3 nucleotides: TGTGCCAGCAGCGACGGAGCCTACGAGCAGTACTTC.

This sequence joins TRBV7-8 and TRBJ1-2; unclear D gene. This CDR3 is built from 12 residues. CDR1 and CDR2 (germline): SGHVS, FQNEAQ. V was clipped by 5 bases and J by 2 bases, with 6 bases between them. CDR3 sequence: CASSPLNYGYTF. As DNA, the CDR3 is TGTGCCAGCAGCCCACTGAACTATGGCTACACCTTC. Combining the CDR3 with reference TRBV7-8 and TRBJ1-2 gives the whole variable domain GAGVSQSPRYKVAKRGQDVALRCDPISGHVSLFWYQQALGQGPEFLTYFQNEAQLDKSGLPSDRFFAERPEGSVSTLKIQRTQQEDSAVYLCASSPLNYGYTFGSGTRLTVV.

The CDR3 DNA sequence: TGTGCCATCAGTGAGGTGACTCAAGAGACCCAGTACTTC. Protein: CAISEVTQETQYF. The chain is built from TRBV10-3 and TRBJ2-5; D remains unclear. V shed 2 bases and J shed 2 bases, with 6 bases lying between them. In germline, CDR1 is ENHRY, CDR2 SYGVKD. This CDR3 contains 13 residues.

The rearrangement joins TRBV2 to TRBJ2-5, with D possibly being TRBD1 (5 bases). The CDR3 sequence is 15 residues long. V was trimmed by 7 bases and J by 5 bases, leaving 20 bases between them. The germline V gene encodes CDR1 SNHLY and CDR2 FYNNEI. The DNA of the CDR3 is TGTGCCAGCATGTCGGCCCCAGGGTCGCGGGAGACCCAGTACTTC. Translated, it gives CASMSAPGSRETQYF.

This chain joins TRBV19 and TRBJ1-2; D ambiguous. The germline CDR1 and CDR2 sequences are LNHDA and SQIVND (reference sequence). There are 12 residues in the CDR3. V gave up 6 bases and J gave up 8 bases, with 13 bases separating them. CDR3 loop: CASSLEGGGYTF. The CDR3 coding sequence is TGTGCCAGTAGCTTAGAAGGCGGAGGCTACACCTTC. Filled out from reference TRBV19 and TRBJ1-2, the complete variable domain reads DGGITQSPKYLFRKEGQNVTLSCEQNLNHDAMYWYRQDPGQGLRLIYYSQIVNDFQKGDIAEGYSVSREKKESFPLTVTSAQKNPTAFYLCASSLEGGGYTFGSGTRLTVV.

This chain uses TRBV10-3 with TRBJ1-4, with TRBD1 identical over 8 bases. The germline V gene encodes CDR1 ENHRY and CDR2 SYGVKD. Trimming removed 5 bases from V and 7 bases from J; junction bases left unmatched: 6. The CDR3 length is 14 residues. Here the CDR3 DNA reads TGTGCCATCAGTAAGGACAGGGAAATTGAAAAACTGTTTTTT. Residues: CAISKDREIEKLFF.

The gene calls are TRBV9 and TRBJ1-5, with 8 nucleotides matching TRBD1. V trimming: 3 bases; J trimming: 4 bases; junction bases outside the gene matches: 3. CDR1 and CDR2 from the germline V gene are SGDLS and YYNGEE. This CDR3 comprises 14 residues. The CDR3 DNA is TGTGCCAGCAGCGCGGGACAGGAAAATCAGCCCCAGCATTTT. This sequence encodes CASSAGQENQPQHF. The full variable domain, rest sourced from reference TRBV9 and TRBJ1-5, is DSGVTQTPKHLITATGQRVTLRCSPRSGDLSVYWYQQSLDQGLQFLIQYYNGEERAKGNILERFSAQQFPDLHSELNLSSLELGDSALYFCASSAGQENQPQHFGDGTRLSIL.

This clone has a handful of counts. The rearrangement joins TRBV13 to TRBJ1-3; no reliable D call. V lost 3 bases and J 3 bases, leaving 12 bases between the germline ends. The CDR3 totals 15 residues. Germline V gene lookup returns CDR1 PRHDT and CDR2 FYEKMQ (reference sequence). This chain's CDR3 is CASSFYSAFGNTIYF. CDR3 nucleotide sequence: TGTGCCAGCAGCTTTTACTCTGCATTTGGAAACACCATATATTTT.

The rearrangement links TRBV5-6 to TRBJ2-5; the D gene is possibly TRBD1 (5 bases). There are 15 residues in the CDR3. The germline V gene has CDR1 SGHDT and CDR2 YYEEEE. V was pared by 6 bases and J by 4 bases, with 19 bases between. The CDR3 is CASTPTGRVAETQYF. CDR3 sequence (DNA): TGTGCCAGCACCCCGACGGGCAGGGTAGCAGAGACCCAGTACTTC.

The J gene is TRBJ1-1, the V gene TRBV24-1, with 9 bases matching TRBD1. J gave up 5 bases and V 3 bases, and 15 bases lay outside the gene matches. CDR3 length equals 18 residues. Germline V gene sequence: CDR1 KGHDR, CDR2 SFDVKD. This CDR3 is CATSDGAAKQGARTEAFF. CDR3 sequence (DNA): TGTGCCACCAGTGATGGAGCGGCCAAACAGGGGGCAAGGACTGAAGCTTTCTTT.

The chain is built from TRBV2 and TRBJ2-1; unclear D gene. The CDR3 has 14 amino acids. With 7 bases removed from V and 7 bases from J, the gap between germline ends came to 17 bases. Germline-derived CDR1 and CDR2 are SNHLY and FYNNEI. Here the CDR3 reads CASKEQGVMNEQFF. CDR3 bases: TGTGCCAGCAAGGAGCAAGGTGTGATGAATGAGCAGTTCTTC.

The chain has TRBV21-1 and TRBJ1-1. TRBV21-1 is a pseudogene segment. The CDR3 extends over 12 amino acids. The CDR3 region is CASSRWGGPAFF. CDR3 bases: TGTGCCAGCAGCAGATGGGGGGGGCCGGCTTTCTTT.

The chain links TRBV4-1 to TRBJ1-4; D not certain. From germline, CDR1 is MGHRA and CDR2 YSYEKL. Trimming shortened V by 4 bases and J by 8 bases, and 11 bases separated the two germline ends. CDR3 length equals 13 residues. As DNA, the CDR3 is TGCGCCAGCAGCCTCATTCCACGGGAAAAACTGTTTTTT. Residues: CASSLIPREKLFF.

CDR3 region: CASSPHGVTYEQYV. The CDR3 DNA sequence: TGTGCCAGCAGTCCCCACGGGGTTACCTACGAGCAGTACGTC. This sequence joins TRBV6-5 and TRBJ2-7; tentative D call: TRBD2 (5 bases). The CDR3 is 14 residues long. Germline V gene sequence: CDR1 MNHEY, CDR2 SVGAGI. V was cut by 5 bases and J by 2 bases, with 13 bases left in between.

The chain uses TRBV28 and TRBJ2-7, with 8 bases lining up with TRBD1. From germline, CDR1 is MDHEN and CDR2 SYDVKM. V lost 6 bases, J lost 6 bases, and 10 bases stayed unmatched. This CDR3 is 14 amino acids long. The CDR3 region is CASSRTGYLGEQYV. The DNA of the CDR3 is TGTGCCAGCAGCCGGACAGGGTATTTGGGCGAGCAGTACGTC.

The chain couples TRBV29-1 to TRBJ1-1; tentatively, D is TRBD1 (6 bases). The germline V gene encodes CDR1 SQVTM and CDR2 ANQGSEA. V shed 6 bases and J shed 0 bases, with 11 bases lying between them. The CDR3 runs 13 residues. The CDR3 protein is CSVEQGMNTEAFF. In DNA form, the CDR3 reads TGCAGCGTCGAACAGGGCATGAACACTGAAGCTTTCTTT.

In the case of this clone: The sample has other DNA sequences that encode this CDR3 too. The chain has TRBV28 and TRBJ1-2; D ambiguous. This CDR3 comprises 11 residues. Looked up from germline, CDR1 is MDHEN and CDR2 is SYDVKM. Trimming stripped 6 bases from V and 3 bases from J, with 5 bases between. CDR3 coding DNA: TGTGCCAGCAGACGGGACTATGGCTACACCTTC. Translating gives CASRRDYGYTF.

The chain couples TRBV4-3 to TRBJ1-6, with 8 nucleotides matching TRBD1. The CDR3 runs to 15 residues. The junction had 5 bases not matched to a gene; V was cut back by 2 bases and J by 8 bases. CDR1 is LGHNA, CDR2 YSLEER, per germline. This CDR3 reads CASSQRDRGDSPLHF. The CDR3 region has the DNA TGCGCCAGCAGCCAACGTGACAGGGGTGATTCACCCCTCCACTTT.

The rearrangement joins TRBV18 to TRBJ1-1, with 8 bases fitting TRBD1. Germline V gives CDR1 KGHSH, CDR2 LQKENI. This CDR3 has 14 amino acids. J was trimmed by 3 bases and V by 2 bases; bases with no gene match: 2. CDR3 protein: CASSPNRGYTEAFF. The CDR3 DNA sequence: TGTGCCAGCTCACCAAACAGGGGGTACACTGAAGCTTTCTTT. Full variable domain (remainder filled in from reference TRBV18 and TRBJ1-1): NAGVMQNPRHLVRRRGQEARLRCSPMKGHSHVYWYRQLPEEGLKFMVYLQKENIIDESGMPKERFSAEFPKEGPSILRIQQVVRGDSAAYFCASSPNRGYTEAFFGQGTRLTVV.

The chain employs TRBV28 and TRBJ2-1; 12 bases are a match to TRBD2. The CDR3 has 16 residues. Trimming removed 6 bases from V and 4 bases from J; junction bases left unmatched: 7. Germline V gene sequence: CDR1 MDHEN, CDR2 SYDVKM. The CDR3 sequence is CASSSSGGAFYNEQFF. In nucleotides, the CDR3 is TGTGCCAGCAGCTCTAGCGGGGGGGCGTTTTACAATGAGCAGTTCTTC.

The V gene is TRBV5-6, the J gene TRBJ1-5; D not certain. Germline CDR1 is SGHDT and CDR2 is YYEEEE. V lost 1 base and J 4 bases, leaving 12 bases between the germline ends. This CDR3 comprises 15 residues. The CDR3 loop reads CASSLRSTGNQPQHF. CDR3 nucleotide sequence: TGTGCCAGCAGCTTGCGATCGACGGGTAATCAGCCCCAGCATTTT.

DNA for the CDR3: TGCGCCAGCAGCTCCAGCTACGAGCAGTACTTC. Its protein is CASSSSYEQYF. This chain joins TRBV5-1 and TRBJ2-7; D remains unclear. Looked up from germline, CDR1 is SGHRS and CDR2 is YFSETQ. The CDR3 spans 11 residues. Trimming removed 3 bases from V and 3 bases from J, with 4 bases in between.

This clone has only a few counts. The CDR3 DNA is TGTGCCAGCAGACCACAGGGTTCGCGGTACACTGAAGCTTTCTTT. Protein: CASRPQGSRYTEAFF. V gene TRBV6-5 combines with J gene TRBJ1-1; TRBD1 is a possible D gene (6 bases). Between the trimmed V and J ends, which lost 6 bases and 3 bases, there was a span of 17 bases. Germline CDR1 reads MNHEY; CDR2 reads SVGAGI. CDR3 length: 15 residues.